The T cell receptor (beta chain) described here comes from a study of T cell responses to AZD1222 COVID-19 vaccine. General study findings and limits: Donors skewed white British and female; clonal diversity was possibly underestimated. Among vaccine-associated CD4 TCRs, coverage spanned spike, with dominance at 160-218 and 743-854.

Measured with immunoSEQ multiplex PCR; TCRdb has only the in-frame clones, and not every one. Here the sample spans over 150,000 clones, 94% being singletons. V shed 7 bases and J 5 bases; nucleotides not matched to a gene: 10. The germline gives CDR1 LNHDA, CDR2 SQIVND (reference sequence). This CDR3 has 15 residues. This clone has just one count. Its matching antigen is unknown. This sequence joins TRBV19 and TRBJ2-7, with 11 bases fitting TRBD1. The sequences come from peripheral blood, collected 28 days after the second AZD1222 dose. The clonotype comes from an adult who received the AZD1222 COVID-19 vaccine. This CDR3 reads CASTPRGTGGDEQYF. The CDR3, as DNA: TGTGCCAGTACCCCTCGGGGGACAGGGGGGGACGAGCAGTACTTC.